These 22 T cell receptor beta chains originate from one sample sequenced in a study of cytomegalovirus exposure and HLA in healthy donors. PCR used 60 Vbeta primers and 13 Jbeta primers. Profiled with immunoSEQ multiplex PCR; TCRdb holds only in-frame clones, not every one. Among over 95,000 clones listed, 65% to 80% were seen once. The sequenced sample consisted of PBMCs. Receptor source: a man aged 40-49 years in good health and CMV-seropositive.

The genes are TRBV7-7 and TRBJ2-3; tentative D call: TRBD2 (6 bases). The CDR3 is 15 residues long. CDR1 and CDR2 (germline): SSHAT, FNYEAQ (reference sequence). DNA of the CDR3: TGTGCTAGCTCTCCCCTCGGGGGACGCACAGATACGCAGTATTTT. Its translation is CASSPLGGRTDTQYF.

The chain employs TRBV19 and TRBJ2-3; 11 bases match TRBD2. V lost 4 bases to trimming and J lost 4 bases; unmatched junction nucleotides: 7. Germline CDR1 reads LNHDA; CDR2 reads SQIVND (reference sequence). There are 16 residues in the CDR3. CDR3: CASSKRVAGGPDTQYF. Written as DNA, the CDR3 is TGTGCCAGTAGTAAGCGGGTAGCGGGGGGGCCAGATACGCAGTATTTT.

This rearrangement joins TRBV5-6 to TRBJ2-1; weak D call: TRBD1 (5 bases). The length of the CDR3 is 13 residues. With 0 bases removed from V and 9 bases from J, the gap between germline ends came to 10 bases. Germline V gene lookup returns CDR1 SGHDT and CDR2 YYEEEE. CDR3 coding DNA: TGTGCCAGCAGCTTGGCTTGGGGCTCTGAGCAGTTCTTC. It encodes CASSLAWGSEQFF. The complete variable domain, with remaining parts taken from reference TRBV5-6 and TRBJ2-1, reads DAGVTQSPTHLIKTRGQQVTLRCSPKSGHDTVSWYQQALGQGPQFIFQYYEEEERQRGNFPDRFSGHQFPNYSSELNVNALLLGDSALYLCASSLAWGSEQFFGPGTRLTVL.

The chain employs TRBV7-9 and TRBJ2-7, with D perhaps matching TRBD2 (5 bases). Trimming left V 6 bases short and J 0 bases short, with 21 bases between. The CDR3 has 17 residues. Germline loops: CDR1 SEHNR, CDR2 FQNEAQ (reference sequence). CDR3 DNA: TGTGCCAGCAGTCTTAGCGCTTGGGGTCCCAACTCCTACGAGCAGTACTTC. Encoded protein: CASSLSAWGPNSYEQYF.

CDR3 DNA sequence: TGCGCCAGCAGCCAAGTAACAGGGGGCCTTGGATCACCCCTCCACTTT. Encoded protein: CASSQVTGGLGSPLHF. The chain has TRBV4-1 and TRBJ1-6; TRBD1 agrees at 9 bases. This CDR3 contains 16 residues. The V segment lost 1 base and the J segment 10 bases; nucleotides outside the gene matches: 8. Germline V lookup: CDR1 MGHRA, CDR2 YSYEKL.

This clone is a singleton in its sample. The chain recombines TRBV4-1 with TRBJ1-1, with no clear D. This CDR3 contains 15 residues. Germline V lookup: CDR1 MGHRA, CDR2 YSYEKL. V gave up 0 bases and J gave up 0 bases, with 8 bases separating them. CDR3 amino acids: CASSQDTPLNTEAFF. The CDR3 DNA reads TGCGCCAGCAGCCAAGATACACCTCTGAACACTGAAGCTTTCTTT.

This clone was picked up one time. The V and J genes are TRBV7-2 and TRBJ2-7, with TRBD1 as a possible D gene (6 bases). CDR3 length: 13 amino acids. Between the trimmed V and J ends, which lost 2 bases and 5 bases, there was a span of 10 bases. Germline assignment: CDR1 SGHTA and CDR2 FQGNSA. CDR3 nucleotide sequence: TGTGCCAGCAGCTTAATACAGGGCGACGAGCAGTACTTC. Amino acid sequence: CASSLIQGDEQYF.

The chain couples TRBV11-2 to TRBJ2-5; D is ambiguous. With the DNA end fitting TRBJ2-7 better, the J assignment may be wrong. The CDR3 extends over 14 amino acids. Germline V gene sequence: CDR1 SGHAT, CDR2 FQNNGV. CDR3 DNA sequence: TGTGCCAGCAGCCCCTTCTCCGGAGTGTACGAGCAGTACTTC. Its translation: CASSPFSGVYEQYF.

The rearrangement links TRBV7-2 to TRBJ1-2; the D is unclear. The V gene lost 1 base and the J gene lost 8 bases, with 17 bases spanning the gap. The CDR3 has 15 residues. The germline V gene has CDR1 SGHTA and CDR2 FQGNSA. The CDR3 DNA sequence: TGTGCCAGCAGCTTAGAACCTCAGGCCGCAGGAGGCTACACCTTC. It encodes CASSLEPQAAGGYTF.

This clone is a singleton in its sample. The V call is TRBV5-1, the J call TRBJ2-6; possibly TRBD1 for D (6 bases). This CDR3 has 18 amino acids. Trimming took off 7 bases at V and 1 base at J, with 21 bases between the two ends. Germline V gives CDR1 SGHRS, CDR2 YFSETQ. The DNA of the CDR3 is TGCGCCAGCCTGAAAACAGGGAGTCCCGGTTCTGGGGCCAACGTCCTGACTTTC. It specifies CASLKTGSPGSGANVLTF.

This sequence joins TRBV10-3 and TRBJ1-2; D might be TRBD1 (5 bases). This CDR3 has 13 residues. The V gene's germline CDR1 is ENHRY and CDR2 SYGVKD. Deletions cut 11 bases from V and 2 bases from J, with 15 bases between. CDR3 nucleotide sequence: TGTGCCGCCGAAGGAGACAGAAACTATGGCTACACCTTC. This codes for CAAEGDRNYGYTF.

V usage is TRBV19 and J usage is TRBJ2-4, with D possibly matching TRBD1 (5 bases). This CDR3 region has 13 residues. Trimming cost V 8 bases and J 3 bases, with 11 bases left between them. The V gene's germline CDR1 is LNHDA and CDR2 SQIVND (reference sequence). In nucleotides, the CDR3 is TGTGCCAGTCGCAGGGTGGACAAAAACATTCAGTACTTC. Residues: CASRRVDKNIQYF.

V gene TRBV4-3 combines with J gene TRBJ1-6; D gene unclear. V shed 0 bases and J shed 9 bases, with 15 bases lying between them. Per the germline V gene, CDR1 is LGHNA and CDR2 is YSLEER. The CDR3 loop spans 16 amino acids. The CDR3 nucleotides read TGCGCCAGCAGCCAAGATCTGCAGGACTACAGTTCACCCCTCCACTTT. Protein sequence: CASSQDLQDYSSPLHF.

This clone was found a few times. Here the CDR3 DNA reads TGCGCCAGCAGCTTTAAGGGGGAGAGCAATCAGCCCCAGCATTTT. This sequence encodes CASSFKGESNQPQHF. This chain links TRBV5-1 with TRBJ1-5, with a tentative D call TRBD1 (6 bases). Germline V gene data show CDR1 as SGHRS and CDR2 as YFSETQ. The CDR3 extends over 15 amino acids. V dropped 2 bases and J dropped 1 base, with 10 bases sitting between them.

The chain's CDR3 is CASSEFGAYGYTF. The CDR3 coding sequence is TGTGCCAGCAGTGAATTTGGGGCCTATGGCTACACCTTC. The rearrangement joins TRBV25-1 to TRBJ1-2; the D gene is possibly TRBD1 (5 bases). Trimming removed 1 base at V and 4 bases at J, with 7 bases between. This CDR3 comprises 13 residues. Per germline, CDR1 MGHDK and CDR2 SYGVNS.

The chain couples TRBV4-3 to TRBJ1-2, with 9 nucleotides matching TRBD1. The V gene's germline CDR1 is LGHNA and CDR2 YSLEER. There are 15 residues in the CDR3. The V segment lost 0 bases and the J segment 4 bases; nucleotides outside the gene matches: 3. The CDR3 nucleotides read TGCGCCAGCAGCCAAGATGACAGGGGGTCCTATGGCTACACCTTC. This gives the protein CASSQDDRGSYGYTF.

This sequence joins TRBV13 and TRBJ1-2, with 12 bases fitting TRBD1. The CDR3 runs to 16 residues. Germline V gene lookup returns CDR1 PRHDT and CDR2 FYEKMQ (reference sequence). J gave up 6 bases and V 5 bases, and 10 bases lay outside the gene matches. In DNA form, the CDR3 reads TGTGCCAGCAGCGCGAAATCGGGACAGGGGGCGAATGGCTACACCTTC. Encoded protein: CASSAKSGQGANGYTF.

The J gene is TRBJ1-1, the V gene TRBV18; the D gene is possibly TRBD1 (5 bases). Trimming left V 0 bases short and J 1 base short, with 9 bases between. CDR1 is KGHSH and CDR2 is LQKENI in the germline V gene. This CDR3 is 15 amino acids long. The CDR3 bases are TGTGCCAGCTCACCACCGTTCGGGGGGAACACTGAAGCTTTCTTT. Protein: CASSPPFGGNTEAFF.

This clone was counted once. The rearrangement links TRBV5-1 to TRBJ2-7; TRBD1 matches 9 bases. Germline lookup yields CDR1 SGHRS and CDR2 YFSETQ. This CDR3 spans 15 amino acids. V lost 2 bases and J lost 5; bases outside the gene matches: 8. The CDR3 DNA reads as TGCGCCAGCAGCTTTAGGACAGGGGAATCCAACGAGCAGTACTTC. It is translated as CASSFRTGESNEQYF.

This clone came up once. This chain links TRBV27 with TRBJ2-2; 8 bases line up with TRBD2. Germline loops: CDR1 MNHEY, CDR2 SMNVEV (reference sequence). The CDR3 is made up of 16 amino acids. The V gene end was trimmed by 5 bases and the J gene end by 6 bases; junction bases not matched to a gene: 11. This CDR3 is CASSPGRGRLAGELFF. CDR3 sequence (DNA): TGTGCCAGCAGTCCCGGGAGGGGACGACTGGCCGGGGAGCTGTTTTTT.

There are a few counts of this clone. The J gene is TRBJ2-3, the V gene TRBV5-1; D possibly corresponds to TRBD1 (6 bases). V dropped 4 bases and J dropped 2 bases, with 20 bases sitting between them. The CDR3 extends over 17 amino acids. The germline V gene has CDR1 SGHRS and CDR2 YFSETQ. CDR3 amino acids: CASSGSRRGGPTDTQYF. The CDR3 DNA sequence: TGCGCCAGCAGCGGCTCCCGACGAGGGGGACCCACAGATACGCAGTATTTT.

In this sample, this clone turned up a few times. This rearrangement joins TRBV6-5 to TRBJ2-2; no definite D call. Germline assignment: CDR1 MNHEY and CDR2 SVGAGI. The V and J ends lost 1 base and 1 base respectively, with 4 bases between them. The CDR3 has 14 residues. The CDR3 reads CASSYWQNTGELFF. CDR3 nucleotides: TGTGCCAGCAGTTACTGGCAGAACACCGGGGAGCTGTTTTTT.